This T cell receptor beta chain emerged from a study of cytotoxic CD8 clonotypes in ibrutinib-treated CLL. About the research overall: Treatment had run for a median about 11 months, range 6 to 36, when response samples were taken.

The data were produced by immunoSEQ multiplex PCR, yet TCRdb's version contains in-frame clones alone and is incomplete. The table has 250,000 or so clones, under 75% seen once. The CDR3 is 13 residues long. Per germline, CDR1 SEHNR and CDR2 FQNEAQ (reference sequence). V lost 6 bases to trimming and J lost 5 bases, with 10 bases between them. Study-level results: Higher clonality was seen at ibrutinib response and a return toward baseline at progression.

A word on this clone: The antigen is unknown.

The sequencing here drew on PBMCs, taken after 24 months of ibrutinib treatment. The genes are TRBV7-9 and TRBJ2-2, with a possible D match to TRBD2 (5 bases). This TCR was recovered from a human donor with chronic lymphocytic leukemia. This CDR3 reads CASSLQRTGELFF. CDR3 DNA: TGTGCCAGCAGTTTACAGCGGACCGGGGAGCTGTTTTTT. Supplemented by reference TRBV7-9 and TRBJ2-2, the full variable domain reads DTGVSQNPRHKITKRGQNVTFRCDPISEHNRLYWYRQTLGQGPEFLTYFQNEAQLEKSRLLSDRFSAERPKGSFSTLEIQRTEQGDSAMYLCASSLQRTGELFFGEGSRLTVL.